This T cell receptor (beta chain) was observed in a study of blood T cell repertoires in COVID-19 (dated by TCRdb to about 2020). A note on the overall study: The collaborator samples originated in the United States, Italy and Spain and spanned the acute and convalescent phases of COVID-19. The prospective study material was composed of cDNA or gDNA derived from T cells, B-cell-depleted T cells, or PBMCs. Deeply sampled blood TCRbeta repertoires from subjects exposed to, actively infected with, or recovered from COVID-19 were included in the dataset. The repertoires were released in a freely available public database meant as a resource for research on the immune response to SARS-CoV-2. The samples were drawn from two sources: the first 160 participants of the ongoing ImmuneRACE study, and 1,200 or so subjects contributed by 6 global collaborators. The sample metadata nearly always contained a de-identified subject ID, COVID-19 status, age in years and sex. Where available, HLA class I and class II types were taken from metadata supplied by the sample provider and were not determined by assay-based typing. What the research found in general, with its limitations: How much clinical and demographic metadata was included differed by source and by participant, and the metadata was provided uncurated.

Enrolling through a virtual design, the prospective study's participants ranged in age from roughly 18 to 95 years and lived across around 25 United States geographic areas. In the prospective study, cohorts were assigned on the basis of participant-reported clinical history obtained from a screening survey and a study questionnaire. Each participant in the prospective study had whole blood, serum and a nasopharyngeal or oropharyngeal swab collected by mobile phlebotomists. Participants in the prospective study had the option to provide additional blood draws and questionnaires over an approximately two-month period. Prospective study blood samples were shipped either frozen or at room temperature before DNA extraction. TCRbeta CDR3 regions were amplified from genomic DNA using the immunoSEQ Assay, a bias-controlled multiplex PCR. Per the authors' processing: Within the assay, amplification of reference gene primers was used to estimate how many nucleated cells each sample contained. Sequence reads were collapsed and filtered to measure the absolute abundance of every unique TCRbeta CDR3 rearrangement. For each sample, productive Simpson clonality was calculated by taking the square root of Simpson's diversity index across productive rearrangements. Held by TCRdb, this immuneACCESS table contains in-frame sequences only and omits some clones. Under half of the omission traces to an unresolved V gene where checked; the cause of the rest is unknown. Clonal size and the V and J genes are those of that table, whereas D and trimming came from the DNA. The sample data list about 270,000 clones, and around 90% of these were observed just once. In total, the top ten clones hold about 4% of the sample.

In the case of this clone: The antigen this receptor binds is unknown. No per-base quality is available; no much larger clone lies one base away.

V is pared back by 5 bases and J by 2 bases, with 16 bases lying between the germline termini. The CDR3 measures 15 amino acids from cysteine to phenylalanine. CDR3 DNA only is kept here, 45 bases in frame from base 1. CDR1 and CDR2, looked up from the germline V gene, are SGHTS and YDEGEE. The TCR originated in a woman aged 25 to 39 with acute COVID-19. Material for sequencing was PBMCs or T cells enriched from blood (not recorded which). The V gene is TRBV5-8 and the J gene is TRBJ1-1, with a weak D call of TRBD1 (5 bases match). The CDR3 sequence is CASSRSTVSNTEAFF. The bases read TGTGCCAGCAGTCGTTCGACAGTCTCCAACACTGAAGCTTTCTTT. With the portions outside the CDR3 filled from the reference TRBV5-8 and TRBJ1-1 genes, the complete variable region becomes EAGVTQSPTHLIKTRGQQATLRCSPISGHTSVYWYQQALGLGLQFLLWYDEGEERNRGNFPPRFSGRQFPNYSSELNVNALELEDSALYLCASSRSTVSNTEAFFGQGTRLTVV.